The source of this T cell receptor (beta chain) is a study of Ad26.COV2.S vaccination and SARS-CoV-2 variants. Study summary: In the COV1001 trial, the donor was in the Ad26.COV2.S arm. Study findings and constraints: Comparability of non-spike TCR breadth was observed across vaccine and placebo recipients. Following vaccination, spike-specific CD8+ and CD4+ T cell responses reportedly exhibited substantial breadth.

The treatment was: 19 received Ad26.COV2.S at low or high dose, single or two shots; 5 received placebo; per-sample allocation not given. The investigators took samples on day 63 after the first vaccine or placebo injection. Wuhan-strain spike was delivered by a replication-incompetent Ad26 vector. Here immunoSEQ multiplex PCR was the method, and the copy in TCRdb shows in-frame clones only, minus some. The sample consists of roughly 680,000 clones, roughly 90% of them appearing once. The V gene end was trimmed by 4 bases and the J gene end by 5 bases; junction bases not matched to a gene: 8. The CDR3 covers 16 residues. From germline, CDR1 is SGHKS and CDR2 YYEKEE (reference sequence). Remarks on this clone: No antigen is known for it.

The receptor comes from a person between 18 and 65 years old who received the Ad26.COV2.S COVID-19 vaccine or a placebo. V usage is TRBV5-5 and J usage is TRBJ2-5, with 13 bases matching TRBD2. The sample consisted of peripheral blood, taken in a trial of Ad26.COV2.S vaccine versus placebo. CDR3 residues: CASSSLGLAGDETQYF. The CDR3 DNA follows: TGTGCCAGCAGCAGCCTTGGACTAGCGGGAGATGAGACCCAGTACTTC. The variable domain in full, completed from reference TRBV5-5 and TRBJ2-5, reads DAGVTQSPTHLIKTRGQQVTLRCSPISGHKSVSWYQQVLGQGPQFIFQYYEKEERGRGNFPDRFSARQFPNYSSELNVNALLLGDSALYLCASSSLGLAGDETQYFGPGTRLLVL.